This entry is about one TCR beta chain. What it binds is not known. TCRdb keeps only in-frame clones here, not all; method: immunoSEQ multiplex PCR. Here the sample spans over a million clones, roughly 96% being singletons. CDR1 SGDLS and CDR2 YYNGEE come from the germline V gene. The CDR3 length is 16 residues. Trimming cost V 3 bases and J 5 bases, with 20 bases left between them. These data come from a study of shared clonotypes between healthy human individuals. General study points: It was anticipated that sequencing depth would influence how many clonotypes donors shared.

This sequence originates from a man aged 30 to 39 in good health. The sample consisted of naive CD4+ T cells sorted from blood. Stated subset: CD45RA+ positively selected. J is TRBJ2-5 and V is TRBV9; tentative D call: TRBD2 (5 bases). CDR3 sequence: CASSAPRGISSETQYF. The CDR3 coding sequence is TGTGCCAGCAGCGCACCTCGGGGAATTAGTTCTGAGACCCAGTACTTC.